The clone carrying this T cell receptor beta chain was seen only a few times. Its antigen is undetermined. The sample comes from a study of T cells in localized non-small cell lung cancer. The study, taken as a whole, reports: Adjacent lung was found to contain a median roughly 58 of the top 100 tumor clones. Sequence data derive from only one tumor region, so heterogeneity remains possible. Highest T cell clonality was seen in uninvolved adjacent lung, surpassing that measured in tumor.

CDR1 is SGHDN, CDR2 FVKESK, per germline. Between the trimmed V and J ends, which lost 6 bases and 3 bases, there was a span of 9 bases. CDR3 size: 12 residues. Assay: immunoSEQ multiplex PCR; the TCRdb copy retains only in-frame clones and omits some. The sample includes about 1,000 clones, less than 25% of them seen just once. This TCR came from a male donor older than 55 with stage III lung adenocarcinoma. V and J are TRBV14 and TRBJ2-7; D is unresolved. Material: normal lung tissue next to the tumor, obtained before any cancer treatment. CDR3 nucleotide sequence: TGTGCCAGCAGTGTTCTTCGCTACGAGCAGTACTTC. Its protein is CASSVLRYEQYF.